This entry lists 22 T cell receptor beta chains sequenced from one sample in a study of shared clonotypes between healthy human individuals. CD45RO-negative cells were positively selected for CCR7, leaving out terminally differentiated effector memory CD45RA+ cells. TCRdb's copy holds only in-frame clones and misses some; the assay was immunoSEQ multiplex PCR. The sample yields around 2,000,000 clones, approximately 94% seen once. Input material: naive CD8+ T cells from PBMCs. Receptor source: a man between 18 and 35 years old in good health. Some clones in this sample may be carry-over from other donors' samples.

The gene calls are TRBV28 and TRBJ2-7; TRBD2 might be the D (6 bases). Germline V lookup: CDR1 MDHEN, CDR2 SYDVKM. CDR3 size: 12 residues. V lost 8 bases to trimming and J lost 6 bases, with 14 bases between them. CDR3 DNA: TGTGCCAGCGGGACTTTTGAGGGCGAGCAGTACTTC. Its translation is CASGTFEGEQYF.

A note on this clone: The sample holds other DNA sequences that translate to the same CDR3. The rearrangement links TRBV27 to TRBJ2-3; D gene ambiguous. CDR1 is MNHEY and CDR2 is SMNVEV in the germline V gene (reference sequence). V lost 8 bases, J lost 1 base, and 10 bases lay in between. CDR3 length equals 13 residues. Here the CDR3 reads CASRSLGTDTQYF. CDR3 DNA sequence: TGTGCCAGCCGATCGTTGGGCACAGATACGCAGTATTTT.

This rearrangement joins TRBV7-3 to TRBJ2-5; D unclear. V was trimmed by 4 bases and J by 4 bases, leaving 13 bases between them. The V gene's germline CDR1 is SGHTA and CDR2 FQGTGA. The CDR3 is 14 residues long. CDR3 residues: CASSSPGLGETQYF. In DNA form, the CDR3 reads TGTGCCAGCAGCTCCCCAGGTCTGGGAGAGACCCAGTACTTC.

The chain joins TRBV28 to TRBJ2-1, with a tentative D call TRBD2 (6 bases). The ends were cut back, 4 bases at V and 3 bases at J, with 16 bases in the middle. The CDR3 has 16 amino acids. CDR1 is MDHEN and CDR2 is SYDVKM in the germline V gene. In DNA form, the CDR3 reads TGTGCCAGCAGTTCCCCCACGGGGGAGAACTACAATGAGCAGTTCTTC. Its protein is CASSSPTGENYNEQFF.

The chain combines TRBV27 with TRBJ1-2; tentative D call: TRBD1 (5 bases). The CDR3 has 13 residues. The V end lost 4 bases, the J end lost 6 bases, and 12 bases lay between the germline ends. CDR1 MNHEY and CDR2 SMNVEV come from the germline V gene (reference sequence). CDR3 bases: TGTGCCAGCAGTTCCCTTCCGGGGGATGGCTACACCTTC. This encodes CASSSLPGDGYTF.

The CDR3 DNA is TGTGCCATCAGTGTTATAGCGGGAGTAAACGAGCAGTACTTC. Translation gives CAISVIAGVNEQYF. This chain connects TRBV10-3 to TRBJ2-7, with 9 bases matching TRBD2. V lost 4 bases and J lost 5; bases outside the gene matches: 6. There are 14 residues in the CDR3. Germline CDR1 and CDR2: ENHRY and SYGVKD.

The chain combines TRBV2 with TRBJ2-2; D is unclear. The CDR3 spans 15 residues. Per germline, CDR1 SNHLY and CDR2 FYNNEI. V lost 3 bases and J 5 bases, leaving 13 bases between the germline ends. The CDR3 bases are TGTGCCAGCAGTGATGGCATTGCCACAACCGGGGAGCTGTTTTTT. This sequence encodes CASSDGIATTGELFF.

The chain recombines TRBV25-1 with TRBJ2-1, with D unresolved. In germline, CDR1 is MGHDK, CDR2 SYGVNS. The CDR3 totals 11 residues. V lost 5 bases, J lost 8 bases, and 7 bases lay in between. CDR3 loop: CASSLWDEQFF. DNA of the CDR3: TGTGCCAGCAGTCTATGGGATGAGCAGTTCTTC. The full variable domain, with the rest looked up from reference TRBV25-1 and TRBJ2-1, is EADIYQTPRYLVIGTGKKITLECSQTMGHDKMYWYQQDPGMELHLIHYSYGVNSTEKGDLSSESTVSRIRTEHFPLTLESARPSHTSQYLCASSLWDEQFFGPGTRLTVL.

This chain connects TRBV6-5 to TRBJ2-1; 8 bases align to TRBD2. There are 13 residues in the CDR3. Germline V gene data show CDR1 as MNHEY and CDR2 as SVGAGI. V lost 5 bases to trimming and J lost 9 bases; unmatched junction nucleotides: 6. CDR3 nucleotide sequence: TGTGCCAGCAGTCCTACTAGCGGTGGTGAGCAGTTCTTC. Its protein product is CASSPTSGGEQFF.

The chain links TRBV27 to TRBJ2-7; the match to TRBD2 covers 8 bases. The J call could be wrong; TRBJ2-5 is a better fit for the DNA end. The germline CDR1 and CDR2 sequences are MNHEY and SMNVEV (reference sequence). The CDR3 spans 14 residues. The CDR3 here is CASSRLAFQETQYF. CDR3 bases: TGTGCCAGCAGTAGACTAGCGTTCCAAGAGACCCAGTACTTC.

The chain's CDR3 is CASSQALTHDRRETQYF. The CDR3 DNA reads as TGTGCCAGCAGTCAAGCGCTGACTCACGATCGGCGAGAGACCCAGTACTTC. The chain couples TRBV7-9 to TRBJ2-5, with D unresolved. Germline V CDR1 and CDR2: SEHNR, FQNEAQ (reference sequence). The CDR3 is made up of 17 amino acids. Between the trimmed V and J ends, which lost 6 bases and 4 bases, there was a span of 24 bases. Together with reference TRBV7-9 and TRBJ2-5, the CDR3 gives the full variable domain: DTGVSQNPRHKITKRGQNVTFRCDPISEHNRLYWYRQTLGQGPEFLTYFQNEAQLEKSRLLSDRFSAERPKGSFSTLEIQRTEQGDSAMYLCASSQALTHDRRETQYFGPGTRLLVL.

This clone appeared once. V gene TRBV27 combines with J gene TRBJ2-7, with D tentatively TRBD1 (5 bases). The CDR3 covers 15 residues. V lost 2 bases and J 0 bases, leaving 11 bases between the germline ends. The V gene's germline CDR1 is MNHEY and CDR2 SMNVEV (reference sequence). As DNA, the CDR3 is TGTGCCAGCAGTTTAGCACAGGCCAGCTCCTACGAGCAGTACTTC. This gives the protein CASSLAQASSYEQYF.

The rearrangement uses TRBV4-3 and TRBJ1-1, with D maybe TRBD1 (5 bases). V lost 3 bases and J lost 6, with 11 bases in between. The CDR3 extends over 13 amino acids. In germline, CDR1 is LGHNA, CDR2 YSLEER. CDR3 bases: TGCGCCAGCAGCCAGAACAGGCTATCTGAAGCTTTCTTT. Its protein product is CASSQNRLSEAFF.

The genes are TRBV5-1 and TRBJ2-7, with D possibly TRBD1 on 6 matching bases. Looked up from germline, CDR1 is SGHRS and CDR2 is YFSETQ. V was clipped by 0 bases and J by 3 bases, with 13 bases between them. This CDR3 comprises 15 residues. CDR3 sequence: CASSLDQGSGYEQYF. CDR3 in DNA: TGCGCCAGCAGCTTGGATCAGGGGTCCGGCTACGAGCAGTACTTC.

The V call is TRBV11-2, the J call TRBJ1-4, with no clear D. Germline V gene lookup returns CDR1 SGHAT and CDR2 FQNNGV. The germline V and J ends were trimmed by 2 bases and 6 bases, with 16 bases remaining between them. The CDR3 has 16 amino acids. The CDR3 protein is CASSLFSTQLDEKLFF. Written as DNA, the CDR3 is TGTGCCAGCAGCTTATTTTCTACCCAACTTGATGAAAAACTGTTTTTT. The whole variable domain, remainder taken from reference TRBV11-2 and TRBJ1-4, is EAGVAQSPRYKIIEKRQSVAFWCNPISGHATLYWYQQILGQGPKLLIQFQNNGVVDDSQLPKDRFSAERLKGVDSTLKIQPAKLEDSAVYLCASSLFSTQLDEKLFFGSGTQLSVL.

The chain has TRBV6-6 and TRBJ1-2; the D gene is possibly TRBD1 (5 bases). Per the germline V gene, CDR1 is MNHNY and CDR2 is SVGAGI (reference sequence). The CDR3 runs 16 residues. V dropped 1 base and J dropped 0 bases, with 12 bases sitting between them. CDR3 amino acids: CASSYYWGGTNYGYTF. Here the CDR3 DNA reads TGTGCCAGCAGTTACTACTGGGGGGGGACTAACTATGGCTACACCTTC.

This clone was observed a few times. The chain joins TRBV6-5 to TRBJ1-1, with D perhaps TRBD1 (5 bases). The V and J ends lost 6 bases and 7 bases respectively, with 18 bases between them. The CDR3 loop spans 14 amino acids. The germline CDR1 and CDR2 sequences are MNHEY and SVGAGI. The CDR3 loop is CASRPGRGMGEAFF. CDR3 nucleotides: TGTGCCAGCAGGCCGGGACGGGGAATGGGTGAAGCTTTCTTT.

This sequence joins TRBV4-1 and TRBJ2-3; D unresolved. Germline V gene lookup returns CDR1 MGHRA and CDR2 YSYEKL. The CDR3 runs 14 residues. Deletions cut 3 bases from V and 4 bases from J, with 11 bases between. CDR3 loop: CASSQLTGPDTQYF. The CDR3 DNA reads TGCGCCAGCAGCCAGCTGACTGGCCCAGATACGCAGTATTTT.

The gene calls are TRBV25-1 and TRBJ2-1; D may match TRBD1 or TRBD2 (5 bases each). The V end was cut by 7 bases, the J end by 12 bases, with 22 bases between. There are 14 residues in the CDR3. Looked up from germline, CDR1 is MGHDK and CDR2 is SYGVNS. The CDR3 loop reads CASNGVMGHGGQFF. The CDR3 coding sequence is TGTGCCAGCAACGGGGTAATGGGGCATGGGGGGCAGTTCTTC.

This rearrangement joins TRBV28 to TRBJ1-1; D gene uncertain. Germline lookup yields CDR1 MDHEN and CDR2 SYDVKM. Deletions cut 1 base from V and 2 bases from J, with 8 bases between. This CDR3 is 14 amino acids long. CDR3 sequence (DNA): TGTGCCAGCAGTTTATCGCTATATAACACTGAAGCTTTCTTT. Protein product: CASSLSLYNTEAFF.

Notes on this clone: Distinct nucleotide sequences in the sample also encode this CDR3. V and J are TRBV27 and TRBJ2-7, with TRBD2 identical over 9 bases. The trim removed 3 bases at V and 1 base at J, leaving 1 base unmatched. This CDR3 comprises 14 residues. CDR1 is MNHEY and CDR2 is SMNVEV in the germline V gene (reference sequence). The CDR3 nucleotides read TGTGCCAGCAGTTTCGCGGGAGGGTCCTACGAGCAGTACTTC. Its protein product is CASSFAGGSYEQYF.

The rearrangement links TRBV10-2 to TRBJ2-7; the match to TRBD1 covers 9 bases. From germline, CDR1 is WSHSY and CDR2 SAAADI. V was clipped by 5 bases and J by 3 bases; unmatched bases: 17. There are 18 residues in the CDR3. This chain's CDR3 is CASSLLGQGRAAHYEQYF. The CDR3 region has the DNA TGCGCCAGCAGTCTCTTGGGACAGGGAAGGGCGGCCCACTACGAGCAGTACTTC.